This passage covers 11 T cell receptor beta chains from one sample sequenced in a study of cytomegalovirus exposure and HLA in healthy donors. The study ran its PCR with 60 Vbeta and 13 Jbeta primers. TCRdb keeps only in-frame clones here, not all; method: immunoSEQ multiplex PCR. The sample has around 110,000 clones; less than 80% are singletons. The specimen was PBMCs. The receptors were sampled from a man between 60 and 70 years old in good health and CMV-seronegative.

The rearrangement links TRBV11-2 to TRBJ2-5; TRBD2 matches at 9 bases. V was pared by 0 bases and J by 2 bases, with 4 bases of the junction left unmatched. Per germline, CDR1 SGHAT and CDR2 FQNNGV. This CDR3 comprises 16 residues. CDR3 in amino acids: CASSLDIAGVQETQYF. In DNA form, the CDR3 reads TGTGCCAGCAGCTTAGATATAGCGGGGGTGCAAGAGACCCAGTACTTC.

The chain combines TRBV13 with TRBJ1-4; TRBD1 aligns across 9 bases. Germline loops: CDR1 PRHDT, CDR2 FYEKMQ (reference sequence). This CDR3 region has 16 residues. The ends lost 0 bases at V and 8 bases at J; junction bases unmatched: 7. This CDR3 is CASSLGQTGGLEKLFF. For the CDR3, the DNA is TGTGCCAGCAGCTTAGGCCAGACAGGGGGTTTAGAAAAACTGTTTTTT.

The rearrangement joins TRBV18 to TRBJ2-5; 7 bases line up with TRBD1. This CDR3 comprises 14 residues. V trimming: 5 bases; J trimming: 2 bases; junction bases outside the gene matches: 5. Germline-derived CDR1 and CDR2 are KGHSH and LQKENI. The CDR3 region has the DNA TGTGCCAGCTCAACGGGACAGACTCAAGAGACCCAGTACTTC. Encoded protein: CASSTGQTQETQYF.

V is TRBV7-2 and J is TRBJ2-5, with a weak D call TRBD1 (6 bases). V was pared by 3 bases and J by 5 bases, with 10 bases between. Germline values: CDR1 SGHTA, CDR2 FQGNSA. The CDR3 is 13 amino acids. The CDR3 reads CASSFPGAETQYF. CDR3 bases: TGTGCCAGCAGCTTCCCAGGGGCCGAGACCCAGTACTTC.

The chain is built from TRBV6-1 and TRBJ1-6; no clear D. Germline CDR1 reads MNHNS; CDR2 reads SASEGT. Deletions cut 0 bases from V and 7 bases from J, with 16 bases between. The CDR3 is made up of 17 amino acids. CDR3 bases: TGTGCCAGCAGTGAAGCTAGCGTGGGTGTGTGGAATTCACCCCTCCACTTT. It translates to CASSEASVGVWNSPLHF.

V is TRBV5-4 and J is TRBJ1-4; tentatively, D is TRBD1 (5 bases). CDR3 length: 16 residues. Germline V CDR1 and CDR2: SGHNT, YYREEE (reference sequence). V was clipped by 4 bases and J by 0 bases, with 13 bases between them. CDR3 loop: CASSRDRAATNEKLFF. The DNA for the CDR3 is TGTGCCAGCAGCCGCGACAGAGCCGCAACTAATGAAAAACTGTTTTTT.

The chain recombines TRBV6-1 with TRBJ2-5, with D perhaps matching TRBD1 (5 bases). Germline CDR1 and CDR2: MNHNS and SASEGT. Trimming pared 6 bases from V and 7 bases from J, leaving 12 bases between. This CDR3 is 12 amino acids long. CDR3 region: CASRQGKGTQYF. The CDR3 nucleotides are TGTGCCAGCAGGCAGGGAAAGGGGACCCAGTACTTC.

The CDR3 DNA reads as TGTGCCAGCAGACCTATGACAGGGGATAATTCACCCCTCCACTTT. It is translated as CASRPMTGDNSPLHF. This chain uses TRBV28 with TRBJ1-6, with 8 bases fitting TRBD1. V trimming: 6 bases; J trimming: 5 bases; junction bases outside the gene matches: 6. Looked up from germline, CDR1 is MDHEN and CDR2 is SYDVKM. The CDR3 is 15 amino acids.

V and J are TRBV7-2 and TRBJ1-6; 7 nucleotides agree with TRBD1. J was trimmed by 4 bases and V by 2 bases; bases with no gene match: 5. The CDR3 extends over 16 amino acids. Germline CDR1 is SGHTA and CDR2 is FQGNSA. CDR3 coding DNA: TGTGCCAGCAGCTTAAATGGACAGGTGTATAATTCACCCCTCCACTTT. Its protein product is CASSLNGQVYNSPLHF.

J is TRBJ1-2 and V is TRBV25-1; D gene ambiguous. Trimming removed 6 bases at V and 5 bases at J, with 10 bases between. This CDR3 region has 12 residues. Germline CDR1 and CDR2: MGHDK and SYGVNS. The CDR3 DNA reads TGTGCCAGCAGCCCGGGAGGGTATGGCTACACCTTC. Amino acids: CASSPGGYGYTF.

The chain couples TRBV18 to TRBJ1-1, with 11 nucleotides matching TRBD1. From germline, CDR1 is KGHSH and CDR2 LQKENI. The CDR3 sequence is 14 residues long. The V segment lost 3 bases and the J segment 7 bases; nucleotides outside the gene matches: 4. CDR3 amino acids: CASSPDRGLGEAFF. CDR3 DNA sequence: TGTGCCAGCTCACCGGACAGGGGGCTAGGTGAAGCTTTCTTT.